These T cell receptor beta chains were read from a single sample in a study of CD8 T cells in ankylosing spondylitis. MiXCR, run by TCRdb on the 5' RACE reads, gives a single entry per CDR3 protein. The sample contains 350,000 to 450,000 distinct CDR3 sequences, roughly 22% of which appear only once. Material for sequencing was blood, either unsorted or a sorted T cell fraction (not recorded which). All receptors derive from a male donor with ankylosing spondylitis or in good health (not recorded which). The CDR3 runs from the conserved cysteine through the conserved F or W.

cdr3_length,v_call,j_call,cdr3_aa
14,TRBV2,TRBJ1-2,CASSERNLNYGYTF
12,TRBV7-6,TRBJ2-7,CASSGRASEQYF
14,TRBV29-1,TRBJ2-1,CSYTTGSSYNEQFF
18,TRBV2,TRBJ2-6,CASYAKGQGFSGANVLTF
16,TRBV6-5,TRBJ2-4,CASSYSTGGGVDIQYF
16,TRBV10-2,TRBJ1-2,CASSDYRDRGDYGYTF
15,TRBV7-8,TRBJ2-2,CASSLVPGGTGELFF
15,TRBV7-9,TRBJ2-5,CASSWEVVGKETQYF
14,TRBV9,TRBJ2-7,CASSVGGNNYEQYF
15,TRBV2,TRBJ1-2,CASSEGTGGNYGYTF
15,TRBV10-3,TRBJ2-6,CAISEEGTGANVLTF
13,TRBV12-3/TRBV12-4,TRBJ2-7,CASSFRDSYEQYF
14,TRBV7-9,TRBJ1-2,CASSSSLGLGGYTF
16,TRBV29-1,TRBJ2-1,CSVEDQAVGGYNEQFF
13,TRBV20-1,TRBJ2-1,CSASRAGGREQFF
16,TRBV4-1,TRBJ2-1,CASSQETSGGPNEQFF
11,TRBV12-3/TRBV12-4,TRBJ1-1,CASRTGFQAFF
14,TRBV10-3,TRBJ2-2,CAAQGGGNTGELFF
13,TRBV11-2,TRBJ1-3,CASRLDSGNTIYF
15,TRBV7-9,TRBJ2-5,CASSPTPLGSPIQYF
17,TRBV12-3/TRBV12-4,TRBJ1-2,CASLSPPSGGTGGGYTF
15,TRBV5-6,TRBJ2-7,CASSLGRTSAYEQYF
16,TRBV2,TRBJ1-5,CASSEERGQGNQPQHF
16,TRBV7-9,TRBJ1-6,CASSLGGEGFYSPLHF
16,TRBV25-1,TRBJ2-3,CASSESEGISTDTQYF
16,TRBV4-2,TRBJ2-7,CASSQEALSVPYEQYF
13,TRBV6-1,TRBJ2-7,CASSDGQGYEQYF
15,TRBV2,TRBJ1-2,CASSEIAAANYGYTF
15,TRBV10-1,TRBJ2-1,CASSEFPSSYNEQLF
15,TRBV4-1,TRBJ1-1,CASSQDEGQNTEAFF